This TCR beta chain appears in the sequencing data of a study of T cell changes during pregnancy in multiple sclerosis. Clones were sequenced by immunoSEQ multiplex PCR, and TCRdb holds only the in-frame ones, with some missing. The data hold roughly 72,000 clones, with about 89% observed a single time. The CDR3 has 15 residues. V lost 4 bases and J 2 bases, leaving 15 bases between the germline ends. The germline gives CDR1 SGHVS, CDR2 FNYEAQ. Sequenced here: peripheral blood, sampled in the first trimester of pregnancy. This receptor was obtained from a female donor in good health, enrolled as a control in a pregnancy study. The chain has TRBV7-6 and TRBJ2-7; D is perhaps TRBD1 (6 bases). The DNA of the CDR3 is TGTGCCAGCAGCTCCTTAGTCCGGGACACCTACGAGCAGTACTTC. Translated: CASSSLVRDTYEQYF.